The next 22 T cell receptor beta chains were all read from a single sample in a study of PD-1 blockade in classical Hodgkin lymphoma. Every patient relapsed after autologous stem cell transplantation, and brentuximab vedotin exposure varied. The investigators isolated CD8+ T cells from thawed PBMCs using magnetic negative selection. Using immunoSEQ multiplex PCR, the repertoire was profiled, and TCRdb retains in-frame clones only, with some absent. Here the sample spans 2,000 or so clones, roughly 79% being singletons. This material consisted of CD8+ T cells from blood, taken at baseline. These receptors were collected from a human donor with classical Hodgkin lymphoma.

In this sample, this clone turned up a few times. The chain employs TRBV10-3 and TRBJ2-7; D uncertain. The CDR3 extends over 14 amino acids. CDR1 ENHRY and CDR2 SYGVKD come from the germline V gene. V was shortened by 0 bases and J by 4 bases, with 10 bases between the two germline ends. CDR3 sequence: CAISESLVAYEQYF. The CDR3 nucleotides are TGTGCCATCAGTGAGTCCCTCGTGGCTTACGAGCAGTACTTC.

The rearrangement links TRBV6-6 to TRBJ2-7; D is perhaps TRBD2 (5 bases). Germline V gene lookup returns CDR1 MNHNY and CDR2 SVGAGI (reference sequence). V lost 6 bases and J 3 bases, leaving 15 bases between the germline ends. The CDR3 spans 14 residues. The CDR3 region has the DNA TGTGCCAGCAGCCCTTTGCGGGTGGACTACGAGCAGTACTTC. This codes for CASSPLRVDYEQYF.

CDR3 protein: CASSLSGAKNIQYF. CDR3 nucleotide sequence: TGTGCCAGCAGTCTTAGCGGAGCCAAAAACATTCAGTACTTC. The rearrangement uses TRBV27 and TRBJ2-4; TRBD2 might be the D (6 bases). Germline CDR1 and CDR2: MNHEY and SMNVEV (reference sequence). The CDR3 extends over 14 amino acids. V gave up 5 bases and J gave up 0 bases, with 8 bases separating them.

The CDR3 DNA reads as TGTGCCAGCAGTTATAGTCCCGATCAGCCCCAGCATTTT. This gives the protein CASSYSPDQPQHF. V and J are TRBV7-2 and TRBJ1-5; D remains ambiguous. Germline CDR1 reads SGHTA; CDR2 reads FQGNSA. Trimming stripped 6 bases from V and 5 bases from J, with 11 bases between. The CDR3 spans 13 residues.

The V and J genes are TRBV12-5 and TRBJ1-5, with 7 bases aligning to TRBD1. Trimming at V came to 6 bases and at J to 7 bases, leaving 12 bases not matched to a gene. The CDR3 is 15 amino acids. CDR1 is LGHNT and CDR2 is FRNRAP in the germline V gene. The CDR3 region has the DNA TGTGCTAGTGGCGGCGAAAAGGGGGCTCGGCAGCCCCAGCATTTT. Residues: CASGGEKGARQPQHF.

The chain employs TRBV27 and TRBJ1-1; possibly TRBD1 for D (5 bases). Per germline, CDR1 MNHEY and CDR2 SMNVEV (reference sequence). The CDR3 is made up of 14 amino acids. With 2 bases removed from V and 4 bases from J, the gap between germline ends came to 11 bases. CDR3 DNA: TGTGCCAGCAGTTTAGGCAGGGAGGGCACTGAAGCTTTCTTT. It is translated as CASSLGREGTEAFF.

This clone was seen more than once but under ten times. The chain uses TRBV19 and TRBJ2-5; 7 bases align to TRBD1. The CDR3 loop spans 15 amino acids. From germline, CDR1 is LNHDA and CDR2 SQIVND (reference sequence). The V gene end was trimmed by 6 bases and the J gene end by 1 base; junction bases not matched to a gene: 8. For the CDR3, the DNA is TGTGCCAGTAGAAGCCGGGACAGCGTCCAAGAGACCCAGTACTTC. Amino acids: CASRSRDSVQETQYF.

The table lists this clone with a count of one. The CDR3 reads CASSAWTDNEQFF. In DNA form, the CDR3 reads TGTGCCAGCAGCGCCTGGACAGACAATGAGCAGTTCTTC. The V gene is TRBV7-9, the J gene TRBJ2-1; D might be TRBD1 (6 bases). From germline, CDR1 is SEHNR and CDR2 FQNEAQ (reference sequence). V shed 5 bases and J shed 5 bases, with 10 bases lying between them. This CDR3 contains 13 residues.

The chain links TRBV11-2 to TRBJ1-1, with D unresolved. The germline CDR1 and CDR2 sequences are SGHAT and FQNNGV. V lost 4 bases and J 1 base, leaving 16 bases between the germline ends. The CDR3 covers 16 residues. The CDR3: CASSSTPIGPNTEAFF. The CDR3 bases are TGTGCCAGCAGCTCAACCCCCATTGGGCCGAACACTGAAGCTTTCTTT.

V and J are TRBV4-1 and TRBJ1-4; D unclear. Trimming shortened V by 5 bases and J by 1 base, and 14 bases separated the two germline ends. This CDR3 is 16 amino acids long. Germline CDR1 is MGHRA and CDR2 is YSYEKL. The CDR3 DNA follows: TGCGCCAGCAGCTACCACTTACAGAGAACTAATGAAAAACTGTTTTTT. It codes for CASSYHLQRTNEKLFF.

The V and J genes are TRBV19 and TRBJ1-1, with 8 bases matching TRBD1. CDR3 length: 12 amino acids. CDR1 is LNHDA and CDR2 is SQIVND in the germline V gene (reference sequence). The trim removed 7 bases at V and 10 bases at J, leaving 8 bases unmatched. The CDR3 DNA reads TGTGCCAGTATGGAGACAGGGGTTGTAGCTTTCTTT. Translation gives CASMETGVVAFF.

The chain carries TRBV6-5 and TRBJ1-5; D may be TRBD1 (6 bases). CDR3 length: 15 amino acids. V gave up 6 bases and J gave up 0 bases, with 12 bases separating them. Germline lookup yields CDR1 MNHEY and CDR2 SVGAGI. The CDR3, as DNA: TGTGCCAGCAGCCCACAGGGAAATAGCAATCAGCCCCAGCATTTT. Its protein product is CASSPQGNSNQPQHF.

This clone is large. The rearrangement uses TRBV27 and TRBJ1-5; D is ambiguous. This CDR3 comprises 13 residues. The V and J ends lost 10 bases and 3 bases respectively, with 13 bases between them. Germline values: CDR1 MNHEY, CDR2 SMNVEV (reference sequence). For the CDR3, the DNA is TGTGCCACAGGAGCGGTTTTCAATCAGCCCCAGCATTTT. It codes for CATGAVFNQPQHF.

The J gene is TRBJ1-1, the V gene TRBV28; no reliable D call. V shed 3 bases and J shed 2 bases, with 22 bases lying between them. The CDR3 contains 18 residues. CDR1 and CDR2 from the germline V gene are MDHEN and SYDVKM. The CDR3 reads CASSFDARSFSVNTEAFF. Written as DNA, the CDR3 is TGTGCCAGCAGTTTTGACGCAAGGTCCTTCTCCGTCAACACTGAAGCTTTCTTT.

The chain joins TRBV7-9 to TRBJ1-1; tentatively, D is TRBD1 (6 bases). CDR1 and CDR2 (germline): SEHNR, FQNEAQ (reference sequence). The CDR3 totals 17 residues. V lost 1 base and J 2 bases, leaving 17 bases between the germline ends. CDR3 bases: TGTGCCAGCAGCTTAGGTCGGTGGGGGACAACTAACACTGAAGCTTTCTTT. It specifies CASSLGRWGTTNTEAFF. Using reference TRBV7-9 and TRBJ1-1 for the parts outside the CDR3, the full variable domain is DTGVSQNPRHKITKRGQNVTFRCDPISEHNRLYWYRQTLGQGPEFLTYFQNEAQLEKSRLLSDRFSAERPKGSFSTLEIQRTEQGDSAMYLCASSLGRWGTTNTEAFFGQGTRLTVV.

The rearrangement joins TRBV7-2 to TRBJ1-1; D gene unclear. The CDR3 runs 12 residues. CDR1 and CDR2 from the germline V gene are SGHTA and FQGNSA. Deletions cut 3 bases from V and 1 base from J, with 3 bases between. The CDR3 region has the DNA TGTGCCAGCAGCTTTCAGAACACTGAAGCTTTCTTT. This encodes CASSFQNTEAFF.

The chain is built from TRBV5-4 and TRBJ1-5, with D possibly matching TRBD1 (6 bases). Between the trimmed V and J ends, which lost 0 bases and 3 bases, there was a span of 7 bases. The germline gives CDR1 SGHNT, CDR2 YYREEE (reference sequence). The CDR3 consists of 14 residues. The CDR3 DNA sequence: TGTGCCAGCAGCTTGGGGGGGCCCAATCAGCCCCAGCATTTT. It yields the protein CASSLGGPNQPQHF.

The table lists this clone with a count of one. The chain carries TRBV10-3 and TRBJ1-2; D not resolved. The CDR3 has 13 residues. Germline V gene data show CDR1 as ENHRY and CDR2 as SYGVKD. V shed 3 bases and J shed 6 bases, with 11 bases lying between them. CDR3 region: CAISDPSEDGYTF. For the CDR3, the DNA is TGTGCCATCAGTGACCCGTCTGAAGATGGCTACACCTTC.

This chain uses TRBV28 with TRBJ2-7; either TRBD1 or TRBD2 may fit D (5 bases each). The germline V gene encodes CDR1 MDHEN and CDR2 SYDVKM. The V and J ends lost 5 bases and 3 bases respectively, with 14 bases between them. This CDR3 comprises 14 residues. CDR3 residues: CASSPGVGGYEQYF. CDR3 DNA sequence: TGTGCCAGCAGTCCTGGGGTTGGGGGCTACGAGCAGTACTTC.

In its sample, this clone was seen a few times. The chain links TRBV27 to TRBJ2-7; 7 bases align to TRBD1. CDR3 size: 15 residues. Trimming cost V 6 bases and J 3 bases; bases outside gene matches: 11. Germline V gives CDR1 MNHEY, CDR2 SMNVEV (reference sequence). The CDR3: CASSPHRGLLYEQYF. The CDR3 nucleotides are TGTGCCAGCAGCCCCCATAGGGGGCTTCTCTACGAGCAGTACTTC.

The chain recombines TRBV15 with TRBJ2-1; D is unresolved. The CDR3 length is 16 residues. CDR1 and CDR2 from the germline V gene are LNHNV and YYDKDF (reference sequence). V shed 2 bases and J shed 0 bases, with 11 bases lying between them. This chain's CDR3 is CATSRSVQPSYNEQFF. The CDR3 coding sequence is TGTGCCACCAGCAGATCTGTACAGCCCTCCTACAATGAGCAGTTCTTC.

The chain has TRBV4-1 and TRBJ2-1, with D perhaps matching TRBD1 or TRBD2 (5 bases each). CDR1 MGHRA and CDR2 YSYEKL come from the germline V gene. There are 13 residues in the CDR3. The V and J ends lost 0 bases and 10 bases respectively, with 10 bases between them. The CDR3 protein is CASSQDGGYEQFF. The CDR3, as DNA: TGCGCCAGCAGCCAAGATGGGGGATACGAGCAGTTCTTC.